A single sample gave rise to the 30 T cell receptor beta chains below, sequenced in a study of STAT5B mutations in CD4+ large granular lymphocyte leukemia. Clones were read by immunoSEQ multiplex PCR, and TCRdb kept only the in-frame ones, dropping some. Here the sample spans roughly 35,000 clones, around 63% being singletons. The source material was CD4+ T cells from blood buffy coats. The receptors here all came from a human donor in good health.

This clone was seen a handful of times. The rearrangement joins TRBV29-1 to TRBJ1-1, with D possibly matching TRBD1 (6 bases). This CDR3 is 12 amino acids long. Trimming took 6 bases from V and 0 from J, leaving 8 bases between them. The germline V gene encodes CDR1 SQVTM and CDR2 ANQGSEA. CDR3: CSVGQMNTEAFF. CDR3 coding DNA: TGCAGCGTCGGACAGATGAACACTGAAGCTTTCTTT.

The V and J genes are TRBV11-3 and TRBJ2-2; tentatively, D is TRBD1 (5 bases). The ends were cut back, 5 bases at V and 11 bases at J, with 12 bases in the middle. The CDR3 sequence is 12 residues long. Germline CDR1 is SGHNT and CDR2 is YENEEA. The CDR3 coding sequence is TGTGCCAGCAGCCTACAGGAGCGTGAGCTGTTTTTT. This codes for CASSLQERELFF.

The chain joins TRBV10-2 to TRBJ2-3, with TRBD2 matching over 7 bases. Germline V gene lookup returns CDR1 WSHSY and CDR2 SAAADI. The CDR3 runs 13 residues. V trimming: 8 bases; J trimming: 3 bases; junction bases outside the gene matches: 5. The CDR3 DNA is TGCGCCAGCCGCGGGACTACAACAGATACGCAGTATTTT. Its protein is CASRGTTTDTQYF.

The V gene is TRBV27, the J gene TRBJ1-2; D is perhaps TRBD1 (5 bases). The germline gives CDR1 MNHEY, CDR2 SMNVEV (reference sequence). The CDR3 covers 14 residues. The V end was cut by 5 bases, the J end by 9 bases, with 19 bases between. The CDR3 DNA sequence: TGTGCCAGCAGTATGGAACGGACAAGGAGCCGCTACACCTTC. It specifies CASSMERTRSRYTF.

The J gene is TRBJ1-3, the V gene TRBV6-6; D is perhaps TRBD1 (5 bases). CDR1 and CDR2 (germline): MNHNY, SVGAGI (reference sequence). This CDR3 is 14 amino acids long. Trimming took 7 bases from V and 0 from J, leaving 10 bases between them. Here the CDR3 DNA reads TGTGCCAGCACCCAGGGTGGCTCTGGAAACACCATATATTTT. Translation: CASTQGGSGNTIYF.

The CDR3 sequence is CASTGGWGHVGGYTF. DNA of the CDR3: TGTGCCAGCACCGGGGGCTGGGGACACGTGGGTGGCTACACCTTC. The rearrangement joins TRBV6-1 to TRBJ1-2, with D tentatively TRBD1 (6 bases). The V gene's germline CDR1 is MNHNS and CDR2 SASEGT. The CDR3 runs 15 residues. Trimming stripped 7 bases from V and 7 bases from J, with 22 bases between.

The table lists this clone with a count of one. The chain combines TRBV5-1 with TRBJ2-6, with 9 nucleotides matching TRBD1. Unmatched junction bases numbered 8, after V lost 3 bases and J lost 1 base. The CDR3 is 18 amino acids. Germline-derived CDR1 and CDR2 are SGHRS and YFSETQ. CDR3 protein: CASSWGDRVDSGANVLTF. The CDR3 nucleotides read TGCGCCAGCAGCTGGGGGGACAGGGTTGATTCTGGGGCCAACGTCCTGACTTTC.

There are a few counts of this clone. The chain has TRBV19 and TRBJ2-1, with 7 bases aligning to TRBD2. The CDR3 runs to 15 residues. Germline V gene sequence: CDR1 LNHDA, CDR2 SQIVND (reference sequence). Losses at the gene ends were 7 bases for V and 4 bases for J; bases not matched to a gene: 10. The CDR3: CASTATGGGYNEQFF. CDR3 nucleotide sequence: TGTGCCAGTACCGCAACCGGGGGAGGGTACAATGAGCAGTTCTTC.

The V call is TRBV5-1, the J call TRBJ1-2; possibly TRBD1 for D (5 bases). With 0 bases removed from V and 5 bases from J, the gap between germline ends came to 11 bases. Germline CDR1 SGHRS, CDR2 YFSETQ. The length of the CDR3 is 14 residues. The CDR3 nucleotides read TGCGCCAGCAGCTTGGGGGACGGACGATATGGCTACACCTTC. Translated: CASSLGDGRYGYTF.

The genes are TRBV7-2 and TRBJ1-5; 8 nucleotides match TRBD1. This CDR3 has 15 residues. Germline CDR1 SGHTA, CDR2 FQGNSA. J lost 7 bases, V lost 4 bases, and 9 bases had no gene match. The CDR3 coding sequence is TGTGCCAGCAGCTCGGACAGGGTCAACGGACAGCCCCAGCATTTT. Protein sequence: CASSSDRVNGQPQHF.

The chain's CDR3 is CASSQEKGFNQPQHF. In DNA form, the CDR3 reads TGTGCCAGCAGCCAAGAGAAGGGATTCAATCAGCCCCAGCATTTT. V and J are TRBV4-2 and TRBJ1-5; the D is unclear. V was clipped by 0 bases and J by 3 bases, with 9 bases between them. Looked up from germline, CDR1 is LGHNA and CDR2 is YNFKEQ. There are 15 residues in the CDR3.

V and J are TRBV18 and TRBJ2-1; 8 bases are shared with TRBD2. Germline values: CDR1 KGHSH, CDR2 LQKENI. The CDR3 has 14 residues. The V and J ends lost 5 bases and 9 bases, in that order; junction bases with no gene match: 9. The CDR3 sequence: CASSTPGTRGEQFF. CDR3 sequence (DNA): TGTGCCAGCTCAACCCCCGGGACTAGGGGTGAGCAGTTCTTC.

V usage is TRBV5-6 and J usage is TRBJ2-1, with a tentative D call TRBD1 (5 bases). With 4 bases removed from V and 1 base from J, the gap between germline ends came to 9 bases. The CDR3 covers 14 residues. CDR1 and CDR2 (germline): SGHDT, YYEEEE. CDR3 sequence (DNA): TGTGCCAGCAGCCCAAAGGGGTCCTACAATGAGCAGTTCTTC. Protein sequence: CASSPKGSYNEQFF.

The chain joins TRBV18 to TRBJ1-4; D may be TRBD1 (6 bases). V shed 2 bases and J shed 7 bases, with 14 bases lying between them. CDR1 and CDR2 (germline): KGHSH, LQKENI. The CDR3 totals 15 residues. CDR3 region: CASSPYTGSLEKLFF. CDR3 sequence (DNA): TGTGCCAGCTCACCATATACAGGGAGCCTTGAAAAACTGTTTTTT. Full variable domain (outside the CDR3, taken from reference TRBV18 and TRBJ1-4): NAGVMQNPRHLVRRRGQEARLRCSPMKGHSHVYWYRQLPEEGLKFMVYLQKENIIDESGMPKERFSAEFPKEGPSILRIQQVVRGDSAAYFCASSPYTGSLEKLFFGSGTQLSVL.

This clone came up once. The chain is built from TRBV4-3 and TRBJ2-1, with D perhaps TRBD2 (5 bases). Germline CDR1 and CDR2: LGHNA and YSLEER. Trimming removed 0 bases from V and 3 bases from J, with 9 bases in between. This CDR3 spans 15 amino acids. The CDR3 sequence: CASSQDLASYNEQFF. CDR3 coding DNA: TGCGCCAGCAGCCAAGACTTAGCGAGCTACAATGAGCAGTTCTTC.

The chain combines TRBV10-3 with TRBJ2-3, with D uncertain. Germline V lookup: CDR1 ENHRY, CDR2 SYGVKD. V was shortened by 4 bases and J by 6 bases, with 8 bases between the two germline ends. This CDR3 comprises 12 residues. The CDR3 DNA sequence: TGTGCCATCAGTGGGACCTTGGATACGCAGTATTTT. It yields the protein CAISGTLDTQYF.

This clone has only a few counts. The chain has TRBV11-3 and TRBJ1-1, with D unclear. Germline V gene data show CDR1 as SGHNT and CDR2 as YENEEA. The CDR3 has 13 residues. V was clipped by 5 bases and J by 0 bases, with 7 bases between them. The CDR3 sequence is CASSQGMNTEAFF. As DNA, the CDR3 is TGTGCCAGCAGCCAAGGGATGAACACTGAAGCTTTCTTT. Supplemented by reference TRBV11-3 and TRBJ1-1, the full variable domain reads EAGVVQSPRYKIIEKKQPVAFWCNPISGHNTLYWYLQNLGQGPELLIRYENEEAVDDSQLPKDRFSAERLKGVDSTLKIQPAELGDSAVYLCASSQGMNTEAFFGQGTRLTVV.

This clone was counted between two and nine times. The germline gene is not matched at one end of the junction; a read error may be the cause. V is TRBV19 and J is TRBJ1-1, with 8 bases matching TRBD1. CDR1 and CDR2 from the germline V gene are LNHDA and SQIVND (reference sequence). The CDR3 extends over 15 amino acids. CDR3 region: CASSPGQGMNAEAFF. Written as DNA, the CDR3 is TGTGCCAGTAGTCCTGGACAGGGTATGAACGCTGAAGCTTTCTTT.

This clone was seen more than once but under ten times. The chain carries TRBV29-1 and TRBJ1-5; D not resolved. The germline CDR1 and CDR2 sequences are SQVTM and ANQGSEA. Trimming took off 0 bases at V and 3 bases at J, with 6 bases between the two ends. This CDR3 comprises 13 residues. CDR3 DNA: TGCAGCGTTGAAGAGGGTCCCAATCAGCCCCAGCATTTT. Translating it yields CSVEEGPNQPQHF.

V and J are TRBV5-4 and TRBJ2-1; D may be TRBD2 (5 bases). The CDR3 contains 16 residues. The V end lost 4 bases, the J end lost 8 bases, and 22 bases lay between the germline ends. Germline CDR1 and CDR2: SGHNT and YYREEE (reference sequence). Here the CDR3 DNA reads TGTGCCAGCAGCCCCTCGGGCGGGCCCAGATGGGATGAGCAGTTCTTC. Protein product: CASSPSGGPRWDEQFF.

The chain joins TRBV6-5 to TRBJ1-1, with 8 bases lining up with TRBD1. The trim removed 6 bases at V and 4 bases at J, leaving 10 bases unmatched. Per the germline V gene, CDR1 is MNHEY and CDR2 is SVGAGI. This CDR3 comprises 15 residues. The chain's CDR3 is CASSHAGQGITEAFF. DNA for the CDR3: TGTGCCAGCAGCCACGCCGGACAGGGAATCACTGAAGCTTTCTTT.

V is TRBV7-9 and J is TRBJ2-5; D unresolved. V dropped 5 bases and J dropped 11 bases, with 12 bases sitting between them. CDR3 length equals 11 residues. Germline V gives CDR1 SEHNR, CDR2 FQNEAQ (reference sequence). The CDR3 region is CASSPLLEQYF. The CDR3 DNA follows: TGTGCCAGCAGCCCACTTCTGGAGCAGTACTTC. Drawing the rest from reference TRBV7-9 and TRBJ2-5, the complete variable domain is DTGVSQNPRHKITKRGQNVTFRCDPISEHNRLYWYRQTLGQGPEFLTYFQNEAQLEKSRLLSDRFSAERPKGSFSTLEIQRTEQGDSAMYLCASSPLLEQYFGPGTRLLVL.

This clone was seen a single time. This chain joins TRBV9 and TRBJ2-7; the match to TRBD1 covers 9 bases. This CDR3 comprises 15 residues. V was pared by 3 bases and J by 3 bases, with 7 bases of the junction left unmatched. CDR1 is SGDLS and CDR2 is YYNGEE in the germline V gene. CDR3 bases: TGTGCCAGCAGCGAGGGACAGGGACCCCTCTACGAGCAGTACTTC. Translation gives CASSEGQGPLYEQYF.

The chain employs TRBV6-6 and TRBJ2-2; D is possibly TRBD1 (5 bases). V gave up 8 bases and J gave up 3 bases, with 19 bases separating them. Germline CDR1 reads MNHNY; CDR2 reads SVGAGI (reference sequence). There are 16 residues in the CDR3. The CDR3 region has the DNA TGTGCCAGCGGACCAGGGTCGGGTGTGGACACCGGGGAGCTGTTTTTT. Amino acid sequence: CASGPGSGVDTGELFF.

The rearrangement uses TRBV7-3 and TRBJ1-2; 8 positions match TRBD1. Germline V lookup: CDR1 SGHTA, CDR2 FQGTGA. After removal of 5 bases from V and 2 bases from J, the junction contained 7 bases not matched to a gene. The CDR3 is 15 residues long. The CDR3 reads CASSPGQGPNYGYTF. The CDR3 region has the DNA TGTGCCAGCAGCCCAGGACAGGGCCCCAACTATGGCTACACCTTC.

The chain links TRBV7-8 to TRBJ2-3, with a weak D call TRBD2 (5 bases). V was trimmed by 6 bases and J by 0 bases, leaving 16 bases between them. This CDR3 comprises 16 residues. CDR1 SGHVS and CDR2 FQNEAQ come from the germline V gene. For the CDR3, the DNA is TGTGCCAGCAGTAAGATCGGAGGACTTAGCACAGATACGCAGTATTTT. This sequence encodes CASSKIGGLSTDTQYF.

The DNA for the CDR3 is TGTGCCAGCAGCGAGACAAGGAATGAAAAACTGTTTTTT. This translates into CASSETRNEKLFF. This chain uses TRBV7-2 with TRBJ1-4, with unresolved D. This CDR3 is built from 13 residues. The germline CDR1 and CDR2 sequences are SGHTA and FQGNSA. Trimming stripped 5 bases from V and 5 bases from J, with 9 bases between. Full variable domain (missing parts from reference TRBV7-2 and TRBJ1-4): GAGVSQSPSNKVTEKGKDVELRCDPISGHTALYWYRQSLGQGLEFLIYFQGNSAPDKSGLPSDRFSAERTGGSVSTLTIQRTQQEDSAVYLCASSETRNEKLFFGSGTQLSVL.

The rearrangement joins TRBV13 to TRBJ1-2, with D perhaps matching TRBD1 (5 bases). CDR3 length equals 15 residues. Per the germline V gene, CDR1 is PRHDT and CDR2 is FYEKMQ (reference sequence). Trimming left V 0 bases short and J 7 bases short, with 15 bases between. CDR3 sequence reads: CASSLGQGKVGGYTF. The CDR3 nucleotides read TGTGCCAGCAGCTTAGGGCAGGGAAAGGTTGGTGGCTACACCTTC.

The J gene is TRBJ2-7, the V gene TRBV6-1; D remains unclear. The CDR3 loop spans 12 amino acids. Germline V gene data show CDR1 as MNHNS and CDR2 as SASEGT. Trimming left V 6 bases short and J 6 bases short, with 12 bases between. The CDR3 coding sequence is TGTGCCAGCAGGGCAAGGATGGGCGAGCAGTACTTC. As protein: CASRARMGEQYF.

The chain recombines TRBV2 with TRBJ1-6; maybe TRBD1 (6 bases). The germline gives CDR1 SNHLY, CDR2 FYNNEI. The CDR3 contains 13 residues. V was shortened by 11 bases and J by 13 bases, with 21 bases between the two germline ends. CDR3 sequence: CAARGQGNVPLHF. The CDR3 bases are TGTGCCGCGCGGGGGCAGGGGAATGTGCCCCTCCACTTT.